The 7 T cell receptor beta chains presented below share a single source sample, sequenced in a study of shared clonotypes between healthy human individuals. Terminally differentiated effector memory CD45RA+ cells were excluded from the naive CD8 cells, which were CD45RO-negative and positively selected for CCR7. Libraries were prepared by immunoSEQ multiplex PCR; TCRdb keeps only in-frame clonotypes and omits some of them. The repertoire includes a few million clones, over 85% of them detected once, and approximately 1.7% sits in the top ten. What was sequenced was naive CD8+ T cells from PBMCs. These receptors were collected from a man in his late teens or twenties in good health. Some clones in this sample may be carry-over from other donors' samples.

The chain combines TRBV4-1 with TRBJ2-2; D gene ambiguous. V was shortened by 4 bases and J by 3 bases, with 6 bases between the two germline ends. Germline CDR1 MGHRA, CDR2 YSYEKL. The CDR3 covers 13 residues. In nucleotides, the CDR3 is TGCGCCAGCAGCCTGTCTTACACCGGGGAGCTGTTTTTT. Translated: CASSLSYTGELFF.

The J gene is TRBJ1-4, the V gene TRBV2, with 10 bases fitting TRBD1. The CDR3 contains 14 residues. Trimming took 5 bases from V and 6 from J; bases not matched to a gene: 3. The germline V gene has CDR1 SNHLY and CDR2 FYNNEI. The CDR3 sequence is CASSPDRGDEKLFF. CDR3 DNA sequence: TGTGCCAGCAGTCCGGACAGGGGGGATGAAAAACTGTTTTTT.

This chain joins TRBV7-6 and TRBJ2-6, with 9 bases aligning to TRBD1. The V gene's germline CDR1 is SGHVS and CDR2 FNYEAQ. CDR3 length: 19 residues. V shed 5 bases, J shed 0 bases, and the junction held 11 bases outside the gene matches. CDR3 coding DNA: TGTGCCAGCAGCCCACTACAGGGGGCCTTCAACTCTGGGGCCAACGTCCTGACTTTC. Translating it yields CASSPLQGAFNSGANVLTF.

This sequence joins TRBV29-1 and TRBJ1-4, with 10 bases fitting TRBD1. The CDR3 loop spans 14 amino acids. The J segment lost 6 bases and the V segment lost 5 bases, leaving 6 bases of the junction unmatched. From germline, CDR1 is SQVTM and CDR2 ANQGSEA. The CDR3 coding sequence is TGCAGCGTTTCTCTGGGGACAGGGGATGAAAAACTGTTTTTT. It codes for CSVSLGTGDEKLFF. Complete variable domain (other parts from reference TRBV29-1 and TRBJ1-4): SAVISQKPSRDICQRGTSLTIQCQVDSQVTMMFWYRQQPGQSLTLIATANQGSEATYESGFVIDKFPISRPNLTFSTLTVSNMSPEDSSIYLCSVSLGTGDEKLFFGSGTQLSVL.

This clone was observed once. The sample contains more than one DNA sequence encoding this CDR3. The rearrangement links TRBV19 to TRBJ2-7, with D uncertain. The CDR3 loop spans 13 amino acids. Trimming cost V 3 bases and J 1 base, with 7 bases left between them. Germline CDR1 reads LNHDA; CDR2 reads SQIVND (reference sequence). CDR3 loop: CASSIGHSYEQYF. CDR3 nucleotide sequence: TGTGCCAGTAGTATTGGGCATTCCTACGAGCAGTACTTC. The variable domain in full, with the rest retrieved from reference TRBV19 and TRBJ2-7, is DGGITQSPKYLFRKEGQNVTLSCEQNLNHDAMYWYRQDPGQGLRLIYYSQIVNDFQKGDIAEGYSVSREKKESFPLTVTSAQKNPTAFYLCASSIGHSYEQYFGPGTRLTVT.

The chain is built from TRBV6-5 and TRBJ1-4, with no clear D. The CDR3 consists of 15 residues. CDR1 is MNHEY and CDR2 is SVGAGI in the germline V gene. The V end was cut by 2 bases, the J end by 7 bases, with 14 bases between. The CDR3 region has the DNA TGTGCCAGCAGTTACAGTCAGGCAGCTACTGAAAAACTGTTTTTT. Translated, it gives CASSYSQAATEKLFF.

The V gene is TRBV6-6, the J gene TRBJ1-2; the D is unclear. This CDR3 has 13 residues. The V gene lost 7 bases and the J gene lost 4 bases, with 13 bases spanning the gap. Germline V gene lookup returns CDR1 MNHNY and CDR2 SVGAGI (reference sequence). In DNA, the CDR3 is TGTGCCAGCACCGGGTCGGGCGGCTATGGCTACACCTTC. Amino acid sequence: CASTGSGGYGYTF.